This T cell receptor beta chain was identified during a study of CD8 T cells in Susac syndrome. Study conclusions and caveats: The relatively small number of individuals in the TCR sequencing and HLA analysis was acknowledged by the study.

The CDR3 is made up of 16 amino acids. Germline V lookup: CDR1 LNHNV, CDR2 YYDKDF (reference sequence). The V end was cut by 1 base, the J end by 5 bases, with 15 bases between. RNA totalling roughly 0.45 to 1 ug underwent reverse transcription with random hexamers. TCRdb used MiXCR to reprocess the immunoSEQ multiplex PCR reads, holding one entry per CDR3 protein. In the table there are about 300,000 distinct CDR3 sequences, approximately 91% of which are singletons. On this clonotype: The target antigen is unknown.

Negative isolation was applied to CD8+ and CD4+ T cells, and FACS enrichment was applied to TEMRA cells. The sequence was obtained from a human donor with multiple sclerosis. Sequencing input: CD8+ T cells from PBMCs. J is TRBJ2-1 and V is TRBV15, with a weak D call TRBD2 (6 bases). CDR3 amino acids: CATSRAPGLADNEQFF. CDR3 nucleotides: TGTGCCACCAGCAGAGCCCCGGGACTTGCTGACAATGAGCAGTTCTTC.